These 31 T cell receptor beta chains were sequenced from one sample in a study of T-cell reconstitution after alpha-beta-depleted transplantation in children. Preparation of the TCRbeta library was carried out with unique molecular identifiers. TCRdb re-analysed the PCR reads in MiXCR, keeping a single row per CDR3 protein. The sample holds more than 250,000 distinct CDR3 sequences, over 8% seen once. The sequences come from PBMCs from the stem cell graft donor, collected from the stem cell graft. These receptors all stem from a human donor who donated a stem cell graft to a child with SCID.

As for this clonotype: A read error may explain this, as a much larger clone is one base away. V is TRBV7-8 and J is TRBJ1-1; D remains ambiguous. The germline V gene encodes CDR1 SGHVS and CDR2 FQNEAQ. This CDR3 is built from 11 residues. The V end lost 8 bases, the J end lost 7 bases, and 11 bases lay between the germline ends. This CDR3 reads CASGPWVEAFF. DNA for the CDR3: TGTGCCAGCGGCCCGTGGGTTGAAGCTTTCTTT.

This clonotype was counted only a few times. This chain joins TRBV2 and TRBJ2-3; no definite D call. The germline gives CDR1 SNHLY, CDR2 FYNNEI. The CDR3 is made up of 15 amino acids. V dropped 3 bases and J dropped 1 base, with 11 bases sitting between them. For the CDR3, the DNA is TGTGCCAGCAGTGAGACCCCTGCGGGCACAGATACGCAGTATTTT. It codes for CASSETPAGTDTQYF.

This clonotype has a count of ten or more. This chain connects TRBV6-5 to TRBJ1-2; TRBD1 agrees at 10 bases. The V and J ends lost 8 bases and 5 bases, in that order; junction bases with no gene match: 8. The CDR3 extends over 14 amino acids. From germline, CDR1 is MNHEY and CDR2 SVGAGI. CDR3 in DNA: TGTGCCAGCGGAGGGACAGGGGCTACGTATGGCTACACCTTC. This translates into CASGGTGATYGYTF.

Ten or more counts support this clonotype. V is TRBV29-1 and J is TRBJ1-3, with D unclear. The V gene's germline CDR1 is SQVTM and CDR2 ANQGSEA. The CDR3 covers 12 residues. This CDR3 is CSAAPSGNTIYF. In DNA, the CDR3 is TGCAGTGCGGCTCCCTCTGGAAACACCATATATTTT.

This chain connects TRBV10-2 to TRBJ2-3; the match to TRBD2 covers 7 bases. The CDR3 spans 18 residues. With V trimmed by 6 bases and J by 4 bases, 19 bases remained unmatched. In germline, CDR1 is WSHSY, CDR2 SAAADI. Here the CDR3 DNA reads TGCGCCAGCAGCCCGTCATTTAAGGGAGGGTTCGTCGCAGATACGCAGTATTTT. This translates into CASSPSFKGGFVADTQYF.

This clonotype was observed a few times. The chain joins TRBV29-1 to TRBJ1-1, with D possibly matching TRBD1 (5 bases). V lost 6 bases and J lost 6, with 8 bases in between. This CDR3 is built from 10 residues. Germline V gene sequence: CDR1 SQVTM, CDR2 ANQGSEA. CDR3 region: CSVRDSEAFF. CDR3 nucleotides: TGCAGCGTCCGGGACTCTGAAGCTTTCTTT.

This clonotype was found a few times. The chain recombines TRBV10-1 with TRBJ2-3; D is possibly TRBD2 (6 bases). CDR1 WNHNN and CDR2 SYGVQD come from the germline V gene (reference sequence). There are 15 residues in the CDR3. Deletions cut 4 bases from V and 0 bases from J, with 11 bases between. The CDR3: CASSAGLSSTDTQYF. The DNA of the CDR3 is TGCGCCAGCAGTGCCGGACTAAGTAGCACAGATACGCAGTATTTT.

This clonotype was observed once. The germline gene is not matched at one end of the junction; a read error may be the cause. V gene TRBV5-1 combines with J gene TRBJ2-7, with 12 nucleotides matching TRBD2. The CDR3 consists of 18 residues. Germline assignment: CDR1 SGHRS and CDR2 YFSETQ. This CDR3 reads CTSSLSPSGGAQDYEQYF. The CDR3 DNA reads as TGCACCAGCAGCTTGTCGCCTAGCGGGGGGGCCCAGGACTACGAGCAGTACTTC. Based on the CDR3 plus reference TRBV5-1 and TRBJ2-7, the full variable domain is KAGVTQTPRYLIKTRGQQVTLSCSPISGHRSVSWYQQTPGQGLQFLFEYFSETQRNKGNFPGRFSGRQFSNSRSEMNVSTLELGDSALYLCTSSLSPSGGAQDYEQYFGPGTRLTVT.

J is TRBJ2-5 and V is TRBV11-2; 9 nucleotides agree with TRBD2. This CDR3 comprises 16 residues. Germline CDR1 reads SGHAT; CDR2 reads FQNNGV. After removal of 0 bases from V and 4 bases from J, the junction contained 6 bases not matched to a gene. The CDR3 spells CASSLDRASGVETQYF. The CDR3 DNA sequence: TGTGCCAGCAGCTTAGATCGAGCTAGCGGGGTAGAGACCCAGTACTTC.

The chain employs TRBV2 and TRBJ1-6; D call uncertain. The V gene lost 4 bases and the J gene lost 8 bases, with 12 bases spanning the gap. The CDR3 covers 14 residues. Germline CDR1 reads SNHLY; CDR2 reads FYNNEI. The CDR3 coding sequence is TGTGCCAGCAGTGCAGGTGCGGGTTATTCACCCCTCCACTTT. This gives the protein CASSAGAGYSPLHF.

V is TRBV3-1 and J is TRBJ1-1; D uncertain. Germline values: CDR1 LGHDT, CDR2 YNNKEL (reference sequence). There are 15 residues in the CDR3. The V gene lost 0 bases and the J gene lost 4 bases, with 12 bases spanning the gap. This CDR3 is CASSQDSARSTEAFF. The DNA of the CDR3 is TGTGCCAGCAGCCAAGATTCGGCCCGCAGCACTGAAGCTTTCTTT.

The rearrangement joins TRBV2 to TRBJ2-7; 7 bases are shared with TRBD1. After removal of 6 bases from V and 2 bases from J, the junction contained 13 bases not matched to a gene. The CDR3 length is 16 residues. Germline lookup yields CDR1 SNHLY and CDR2 FYNNEI. CDR3: CASRPPDRTLPYEQYF. CDR3 sequence (DNA): TGTGCCAGCAGACCCCCGGACAGGACCCTTCCCTACGAGCAGTACTTC.

This clonotype was seen once. The rearrangement joins TRBV20-1 to TRBJ2-7; D might be TRBD2 (6 bases). CDR3 length equals 14 residues. V shed 8 bases and J shed 0 bases, with 17 bases lying between them. The V gene's germline CDR1 is DFQATT and CDR2 SNEGSKA (reference sequence). The CDR3 nucleotides read TGCAGTCCGCTAAAAGGGGACTTCTCCTACGAGCAGTACTTC. Protein sequence: CSPLKGDFSYEQYF.

This clonotype was seen only a few times. The chain couples TRBV5-1 to TRBJ1-6, with TRBD1 matching over 8 bases. The J segment lost 10 bases and the V segment lost 4 bases, leaving 13 bases of the junction unmatched. Germline CDR1 SGHRS, CDR2 YFSETQ. This CDR3 comprises 16 residues. CDR3 in DNA: TGCGCCAGCAGCACCTCAGGGGGCGCATTCGGCTCACCCCTCCACTTT. It specifies CASSTSGGAFGSPLHF.

This clonotype was seen a few times. This chain connects TRBV5-1 to TRBJ2-5; D is ambiguous. Germline V lookup: CDR1 SGHRS, CDR2 YFSETQ. This CDR3 has 14 residues. The germline V and J ends were trimmed by 0 bases and 2 bases, with 8 bases remaining between them. The CDR3 nucleotides read TGCGCCAGCAGCTTGGGACATTCGCAAGAGACCCAGTACTTC. Amino acids: CASSLGHSQETQYF.

The J gene is TRBJ1-6, the V gene TRBV20-1; tentative D call: TRBD1 (6 bases). Trimming shortened V by 6 bases and J by 5 bases, and 20 bases separated the two germline ends. The CDR3 runs to 16 residues. Germline CDR1 and CDR2: DFQATT and SNEGSKA (reference sequence). The CDR3 here is CSATRGSGKNNSPLHF. In nucleotides, the CDR3 is TGCAGTGCGACGAGGGGGTCGGGGAAGAATAATTCACCCCTCCACTTT.

CDR3 nucleotide sequence: TGTGCCAGCAGTGCGAGGGGAATGGGGTGGAATGAGCAGTTCTTC. This gives the protein CASSARGMGWNEQFF. The chain combines TRBV6-1 with TRBJ2-1, with D perhaps assigned TRBD1 or TRBD2 (5 bases each). This CDR3 has 15 amino acids. V lost 4 bases to trimming and J lost 7 bases, with 17 bases between them. The germline CDR1 and CDR2 sequences are MNHNS and SASEGT.

The rearrangement joins TRBV5-1 to TRBJ1-1, with no clear D. This CDR3 contains 11 residues. V lost 5 bases and J lost 5, with 7 bases in between. CDR1 and CDR2 from the germline V gene are SGHRS and YFSETQ. CDR3 residues: CASRSGTEAFF. Written as DNA, the CDR3 is TGCGCCAGCAGGAGTGGGACTGAAGCTTTCTTT.

This clonotype was found a few times. V and J are TRBV11-2 and TRBJ2-1; no clear D gene. The CDR3 totals 12 residues. Germline CDR1 and CDR2: SGHAT and FQNNGV. The germline V and J ends were trimmed by 2 bases and 5 bases, with 4 bases remaining between them. CDR3 sequence reads: CASSLYNNEQFF. The CDR3 region has the DNA TGTGCCAGCAGCTTATACAACAATGAGCAGTTCTTC.

The chain has TRBV7-2 and TRBJ2-7, with D hard to call. Trimming removed 1 base at V and 3 bases at J, with 13 bases between. Germline CDR1 is SGHTA and CDR2 is FQGNSA. The CDR3 runs 15 residues. Here the CDR3 DNA reads TGTGCCAGCAGCTTAGTTCCACTTGGAAGCTACGAGCAGTACTTC. Translated: CASSLVPLGSYEQYF.

This clonotype was detected a few times. The V gene is TRBV7-8, the J gene TRBJ2-7, with D unresolved. The CDR3 loop spans 13 amino acids. Germline V lookup: CDR1 SGHVS, CDR2 FQNEAQ. Trimming removed 4 bases at V and 0 bases at J, with 7 bases between. The CDR3 bases are TGTGCCAGCAGCTGGACGGACTCCTACGAGCAGTACTTC. This sequence encodes CASSWTDSYEQYF.

This clonotype was found many times. The genes are TRBV20-1 and TRBJ1-2, with unresolved D. The CDR3 consists of 15 residues. Germline CDR1 reads DFQATT; CDR2 reads SNEGSKA (reference sequence). Trimming stripped 3 bases from V and 4 bases from J, with 18 bases between. CDR3 nucleotides: TGCAGTGCTAGTCGCTCCGGACTCGGCGGCTATGGCTACACCTTC. It yields the protein CSASRSGLGGYGYTF.

The chain's CDR3 is CASSLVPQVNEQYF. In DNA, the CDR3 is TGTGCCAGCAGCTTAGTCCCCCAGGTAAACGAGCAGTACTTC. The chain links TRBV7-8 to TRBJ2-7; D ambiguous. V was cut by 1 base and J by 5 bases, with 12 bases left in between. The CDR3 length is 14 residues. Germline V gene lookup returns CDR1 SGHVS and CDR2 FQNEAQ.

V is TRBV5-5 and J is TRBJ2-5; tentatively, D is TRBD2 (5 bases). V lost 4 bases to trimming and J lost 5 bases, with 18 bases between them. CDR3 size: 15 residues. The germline CDR1 and CDR2 sequences are SGHKS and YYEKEE (reference sequence). CDR3 sequence reads: CASSPQLLVQETQYF. CDR3 nucleotide sequence: TGTGCCAGCAGCCCCCAACTACTAGTCCAGGAGACCCAGTACTTC.

In its sample, this clonotype was seen a few times. V gene TRBV7-8 combines with J gene TRBJ2-7, with D hard to call. Germline V gene lookup returns CDR1 SGHVS and CDR2 FQNEAQ. V was clipped by 1 base and J by 5 bases, with 15 bases between them. The CDR3 covers 15 residues. The DNA of the CDR3 is TGTGCCAGCAGCTTAGATCAGGACGGCGGCAACGAGCAGTACTTC. It is translated as CASSLDQDGGNEQYF.

This clonotype was counted at least ten times. The chain joins TRBV5-1 to TRBJ2-5; D not resolved. Germline loops: CDR1 SGHRS, CDR2 YFSETQ. The CDR3 runs 13 residues. V lost 2 bases and J 3 bases, leaving 8 bases between the germline ends. CDR3 in amino acids: CASSLSIEETQYF. DNA for the CDR3: TGCGCCAGCAGCTTATCCATAGAAGAGACCCAGTACTTC.

The chain employs TRBV3-1 and TRBJ1-1; 9 nucleotides match TRBD1. The CDR3 spans 13 residues. Trimming took 4 bases from V and 8 from J; bases not matched to a gene: 5. From germline, CDR1 is LGHDT and CDR2 YNNKEL (reference sequence). CDR3 nucleotide sequence: TGTGCCAGCAGCCCAACGGACAGGGGCGAAGCTTTCTTT. Amino acids: CASSPTDRGEAFF.

J is TRBJ1-5 and V is TRBV12-3 or TRBV12-4; no reliable D call. This CDR3 region has 14 residues. With 5 bases removed from V and 0 bases from J, the gap between germline ends came to 8 bases. CDR3 sequence: CASSPSDSNQPQHF. The CDR3, as DNA: TGTGCCAGCAGTCCCTCGGATAGCAATCAGCCCCAGCATTTT.

This clonotype has a handful of counts. The rearrangement uses TRBV11-2 and TRBJ2-3, with no clear D. Germline CDR1 is SGHAT and CDR2 is FQNNGV. The CDR3 extends over 14 amino acids. Trimming stripped 0 bases from V and 14 bases from J, with 18 bases between. This chain's CDR3 is CASSLDPRGGSMYF. In DNA, the CDR3 is TGTGCCAGCAGCTTAGATCCCCGCGGTGGTTCGATGTATTTT.

The chain carries TRBV20-1 and TRBJ1-4; D gene unclear. The CDR3 runs 13 residues. V lost 1 base and J 11 bases, leaving 14 bases between the germline ends. CDR1 and CDR2 (germline): DFQATT, SNEGSKA (reference sequence). Here the CDR3 DNA reads TGCAGTGCTAGAGGGGAAACTCAAGGGAAACTGTTTTTT. It yields the protein CSARGETQGKLFF.

This clonotype was detected only a few times. The V and J genes are TRBV5-1 and TRBJ2-1; no clear D gene. The CDR3 is 17 residues long. The V gene's germline CDR1 is SGHRS and CDR2 YFSETQ. Trimming removed 4 bases at V and 0 bases at J, with 17 bases between. The CDR3 coding sequence is TGCGCCAGCAGCCCCAACCCAGACTGGAACTCCTACAATGAGCAGTTCTTC. Translated: CASSPNPDWNSYNEQFF.